This is a list of T cell receptor beta chains from one sample in a study of T cells after yellow fever vaccination. TCRdb re-called the 5' RACE reads through MiXCR, storing one row per CDR3 protein. This table has 450,000 to 650,000 distinct CDR3 sequences, roughly 14% appearing once. Sequences were derived from PBMCs, sampled on the day of the yellow fever booster vaccination. Source of these receptors: a man aged 30-40 years who received the YFV17D yellow fever vaccine. Each CDR3 is given with its conserved first and last residue. D genes are given only for firm matches. Not every row has a clone size; where given, it reads once, few, many or a size class.

size: -
length: 14
V: TRBV20-1
J: TRBJ2-2
D: TRBD1
CDR3: CSLQRGRGTGELFF
DNA: TGCAGTCTACAAAGGGGGCGCGGGACCGGGGAGCTGTTTTTT

size: few
length: 14
V: TRBV20-1
J: TRBJ1-1
D: TRBD1
CDR3: CSATATGRNTEAFF
DNA: TGCAGTGCTACCGCGACAGGGAGGAACACTGAAGCTTTCTTT

size: few
length: 16
V: TRBV9
J: TRBJ2-2
D: TRBD2
CDR3: CASSVAPSGFTGELFF
DNA: TGTGCCAGCAGCGTAGCTCCTAGCGGGTTCACCGGGGAGCTGTTTTTT

size: few
length: 13
V: TRBV20-1
J: TRBJ2-5
D: -
CDR3: CSAETGTQETQYF
DNA: TGCAGTGCTGAGACGGGTACCCAAGAGACCCAGTACTTC

size: many
length: 15
V: TRBV11-3
J: TRBJ2-3
D: -
CDR3: CASSPQGPGQGTQYF
DNA: TGTGCCAGCAGCCCCCAGGGTCCCGGGCAGGGTACGCAGTATTTT

size: -
length: 15
V: TRBV20-1
J: TRBJ2-7
D: TRBD1
CDR3: CSALSPGQGSSEQYF
DNA: TGCAGTGCACTCTCCCCGGGACAGGGGTCCAGCGAGCAGTACTTC

size: few
length: 15
V: TRBV5-1
J: TRBJ1-1
D: -
CDR3: CASSLNVAGNTEAFF
DNA: TGCGCCAGCAGCTTGAATGTAGCTGGGAACACTGAAGCTTTCTTT

size: -
length: 17
V: TRBV28
J: TRBJ2-3
D: TRBD2
CDR3: CASRPRPGLAGTDTQYF
DNA: TGTGCCAGCAGACCCCGACCGGGACTAGCGGGAACAGATACGCAGTATTTT

size: -
length: 15
V: TRBV18
J: TRBJ2-1
D: -
CDR3: CASSTSAGGTPEQFF
DNA: TGTGCCAGCTCAACCTCTGCCGGTGGGACGCCTGAGCAGTTCTTC

size: -
length: 15
V: TRBV10-3
J: TRBJ2-5
D: -
CDR3: CAISVGLGRGETQYF
DNA: TGTGCCATCAGTGTTGGGCTAGGGAGAGGAGAGACCCAGTACTTC

size: -
length: 14
V: TRBV10-3
J: TRBJ1-4
D: -
CDR3: CAISSGPMTSRLFF
DNA: TGTGCCATCAGTAGCGGGCCAATGACCAGTCGGCTGTTTTTT

size: few
length: 15
V: TRBV20-1
J: TRBJ2-3
D: TRBD2
CDR3: CSASNPAGVFYTQYF
DNA: TGCAGTGCTAGTAACCCAGCGGGAGTGTTTTATACGCAGTATTTT

size: few
length: 14
V: TRBV5-1
J: TRBJ1-2
D: -
CDR3: CASSIVSAAEGYTF
DNA: TGCGCCAGCAGTATTGTTTCGGCGGCCGAGGGCTACACCTTC

size: few
length: 12
V: TRBV20-1
J: TRBJ2-5
D: TRBD2
CDR3: CSAQTSTRVQYF
DNA: TGCAGTGCCCAGACTAGCACTCGGGTCCAGTACTTC

size: few
length: 14
V: TRBV29-1
J: TRBJ2-1
D: -
CDR3: CSAIKGSSYNEQFF
DNA: TGCAGCGCAATTAAAGGAAGCTCCTACAATGAGCAGTTCTTC

size: many
length: 13
V: TRBV12-3/TRBV12-4
J: TRBJ2-5
D: TRBD1
CDR3: CASSPQGAGTQYF
DNA: TGTGCCAGCAGTCCACAGGGGGCCGGGACCCAGTACTTC

size: many
length: 12
V: TRBV18
J: TRBJ2-5
D: -
CDR3: CASSPRGETQYF
DNA: TGTGCCAGCTCACCACGCGGCGAGACCCAGTACTTC

size: many
length: 15
V: TRBV7-9
J: TRBJ2-3
D: TRBD2
CDR3: CASSLLAGGPDTQYF
DNA: TGTGCCAGCAGCTTACTAGCGGGAGGCCCAGATACGCAGTATTTT

size: few
length: 13
V: TRBV20-1
J: TRBJ2-3
D: TRBD2
CDR3: CSATATSGDTQYF
DNA: TGCAGTGCAACCGCGACTAGCGGAGATACGCAGTATTTT

size: few
length: 15
V: TRBV20-1
J: TRBJ2-1
D: -
CDR3: CSARGAGGEGNEQFF
DNA: TGCAGTGCTAGAGGGGCCGGGGGAGAGGGGAATGAGCAGTTCTTC

size: -
length: 18
V: TRBV9
J: TRBJ1-1
D: -
CDR3: CASSVKGGQVEGNTEAFF
DNA: TGTGCCAGCAGCGTCAAAGGGGGGCAGGTTGAGGGAAACACTGAAGCTTTCTTT

size: -
length: 14
V: TRBV9
J: TRBJ1-6
D: -
CDR3: CASSVAGDNSPLHF
DNA: TGTGCCAGCAGCGTAGCCGGAGATAATTCACCCCTCCACTTT

size: few
length: 13
V: TRBV12-3/TRBV12-4
J: TRBJ2-1
D: TRBD2
CDR3: CASRAGSFNEQFF
DNA: TGTGCCAGCAGAGCGGGGTCCTTCAATGAGCAGTTCTTC

size: many
length: 15
V: TRBV4-3
J: TRBJ2-7
D: TRBD2
CDR3: CASSHGLAGGGEQYF
DNA: TGCGCCAGCAGCCACGGACTAGCGGGAGGGGGGGAGCAGTACTTC

size: few
length: 12
V: TRBV3-1
J: TRBJ2-7
D: -
CDR3: CASSHTEGTQYF
DNA: TGTGCCAGCAGCCACACGGAGGGGACACAGTACTTC

size: -
length: 16
V: TRBV4-1
J: TRBJ2-3
D: -
CDR3: CASSQGSGLSTDTQYF
DNA: TGCGCCAGCAGCCAAGGGAGCGGACTCTCCACAGATACGCAGTATTTT

size: few
length: 15
V: TRBV27
J: TRBJ1-6
D: -
CDR3: CASSSAPELGSPLHF
DNA: TGTGCCAGCAGTTCCGCCCCCGAACTGGGATCACCCCTCCACTTT

size: -
length: 17
V: TRBV4-3
J: TRBJ2-3
D: TRBD2
CDR3: CASSQERNLAGGVTQYF
DNA: TGCGCCAGCAGCCAAGAGCGAAATCTAGCGGGAGGCGTTACGCAGTATTTT

size: few
length: 14
V: TRBV7-9
J: TRBJ2-7
D: -
CDR3: CASSLTTVGYEQYF
DNA: TGTGCCAGCAGCTTAACTACAGTAGGCTACGAGCAGTACTTC

size: -
length: 15
V: TRBV3-1
J: TRBJ2-7
D: -
CDR3: CASSQELGTWREQYF
DNA: TGTGCCAGCAGCCAAGAACTGGGGACTTGGAGGGAGCAGTACTTC

size: -
length: 14
V: TRBV5-1
J: TRBJ2-1
D: -
CDR3: CASRPTWVLNEQFF
DNA: TGCGCCAGCAGACCTACGTGGGTTTTGAATGAGCAGTTCTTC

size: -
length: 15
V: TRBV28
J: TRBJ2-2
D: TRBD2
CDR3: CASSLLAGAVGELFF
DNA: TGTGCCAGCAGTTTACTAGCGGGAGCGGTCGGGGAGCTGTTTTTT

size: -
length: 16
V: TRBV11-2
J: TRBJ2-5
D: TRBD2
CDR3: CASSSSTSGGPETQYF
DNA: TGTGCCAGCAGCTCGTCGACTAGCGGGGGGCCGGAGACCCAGTACTTC

size: few
length: 14
V: TRBV7-9
J: TRBJ1-2
D: TRBD1
CDR3: CASSPQGAGYGYTF
DNA: TGTGCCAGCAGTCCACAGGGGGCAGGCTATGGCTACACCTTC

size: -
length: 12
V: TRBV7-2
J: TRBJ2-1
D: TRBD1
CDR3: CASSIDRGGQFF
DNA: TGTGCCAGCAGCATTGACAGGGGCGGGCAGTTCTTC

size: -
length: 14
V: TRBV20-1
J: TRBJ2-2
D: -
CDR3: CSARDQVNTGELFF
DNA: TGCAGTGCTAGAGATCAAGTTAACACCGGGGAGCTGTTTTTT

size: -
length: 12
V: TRBV7-2
J: TRBJ2-3
D: -
CDR3: CASSPTVDTQYF
DNA: TGTGCCAGCAGCCCGACAGTTGATACGCAGTATTTT

size: -
length: 11
V: TRBV29-1
J: TRBJ2-7
D: -
CDR3: CSVGRLHEQYF
DNA: TGCAGCGTTGGAAGGCTCCACGAGCAGTACTTC

size: few
length: 16
V: TRBV12-3/TRBV12-4
J: TRBJ2-3
D: TRBD2
CDR3: CASSSQTSGSTDTQYF
DNA: TGTGCCAGCAGTTCCCAAACTAGCGGGAGTACAGATACGCAGTATTTT

size: few
length: 14
V: TRBV28
J: TRBJ2-6
D: -
CDR3: CASSPGRRANVLTF
DNA: TGTGCCAGCAGTCCGGGGCGAAGGGCCAACGTCCTGACTTTC

size: -
length: 15
V: TRBV7-2
J: TRBJ1-2
D: -
CDR3: CASSLERNVNYGYTF
DNA: TGTGCCAGCAGCTTAGAACGCAACGTGAACTATGGCTACACCTTC

size: -
length: 15
V: TRBV6-2/TRBV6-3
J: TRBJ2-7
D: -
CDR3: CASSTPGSLAYEQYF
DNA: TGTGCCAGCAGCACCCCCGGCTCCCTAGCTTACGAGCAGTACTTC

size: few
length: 13
V: TRBV18
J: TRBJ1-2
D: -
CDR3: CASSPQSDYGYTF
DNA: TGTGCCAGCTCACCACAGAGTGACTATGGCTACACCTTC

size: -
length: 17
V: TRBV18
J: TRBJ2-7
D: -
CDR3: CASSPVRGVLVTAEQYF
DNA: TGTGCCAGCTCACCAGTCAGGGGGGTGCTAGTTACAGCCGAGCAGTACTTC

size: -
length: 14
V: TRBV20-1
J: TRBJ2-5
D: -
CDR3: CSALDGKDQETQYF
DNA: TGCAGTGCTCTGGATGGGAAAGACCAAGAGACCCAGTACTTC

size: -
length: 14
V: TRBV29-1
J: TRBJ2-2
D: TRBD1
CDR3: CSVEDRGDTGELFF
DNA: TGCAGCGTAGAGGACAGGGGGGACACCGGGGAGCTGTTTTTT

size: -
length: 14
V: TRBV12-3/TRBV12-4
J: TRBJ2-3
D: -
CDR3: CASRGRLPTDTQYF
DNA: TGTGCCAGCCGGGGGCGGCTCCCCACAGATACGCAGTATTTT

size: -
length: 14
V: TRBV3-1
J: TRBJ2-1
D: TRBD1
CDR3: CASSHPGQGYEQFF
DNA: TGTGCCAGCAGCCACCCGGGACAGGGGTATGAGCAGTTCTTC